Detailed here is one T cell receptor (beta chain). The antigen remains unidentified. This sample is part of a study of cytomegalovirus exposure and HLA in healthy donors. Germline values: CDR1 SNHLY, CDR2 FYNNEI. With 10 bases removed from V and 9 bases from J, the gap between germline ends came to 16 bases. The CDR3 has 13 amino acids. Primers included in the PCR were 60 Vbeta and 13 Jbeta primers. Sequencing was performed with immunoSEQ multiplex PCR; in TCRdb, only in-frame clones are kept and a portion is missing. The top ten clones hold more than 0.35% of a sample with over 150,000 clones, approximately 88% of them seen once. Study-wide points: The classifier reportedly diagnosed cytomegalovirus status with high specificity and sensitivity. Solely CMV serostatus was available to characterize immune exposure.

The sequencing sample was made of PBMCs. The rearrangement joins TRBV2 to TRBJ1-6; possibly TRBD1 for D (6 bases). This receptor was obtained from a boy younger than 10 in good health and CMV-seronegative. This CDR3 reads CATEPGVASPLHF. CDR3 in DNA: TGTGCCACGGAGCCAGGGGTCGCTTCACCCCTCCACTTT.